The source of this T cell receptor (beta chain) is a study of beta chain features in type 1 diabetes (dated by TCRdb to 2016 to 2018). Background for the entire study: Mean age, gender distribution, total cell number and subset yield were not different between patients and healthy donors. Across all samples, fewer than 110,000,000 sorted cells were examined, and cell number per subset correlated strongly with RNA yield. In the study, recently diagnosed type 1 diabetes patients and matched healthy donors were compared on the TCRB repertoires of their sorted circulating CD4+ T cell subsets. Whereas all 30 or so donors provided naive and central memory subsets, regulatory and stem cell-like memory subsets were isolated from just 8 patients and about 8 healthy donors.

What the work shows at the level of the full study, not this receptor alone: HLA sub-analyses involved small numbers of individuals, so any influence of HLA type on TCRB rearrangement remained unresolved. At VDJ recombination sites, patients with type 1 diabetes made fewer insertions and deleted more nucleotides, a pattern implying thymic rearrangement abnormalities. Type 1 diabetes patients showed a moderate but significant shortening of TCRB CDR3 length in all four CD4+ subsets. PCR might favor shorter templates, but patient and control samples were amplified and corrected together, so any skew would affect both groups equally. Because cDNA was sequenced instead of genomic DNA, activated cells with high expression could be over-represented, although the groups did not differ in activation or CD3 levels. The naive, central memory and regulatory TCRB repertoires appeared to resemble one another more closely among patients than among healthy donors.

The entire isolated RNA was reverse transcribed using the High Capacity cDNA Reverse Transcription Kit, and thus expressed TCRB transcripts were sequenced. Deep immunoSEQ sequencing was applied to naive, central memory and regulatory T cell samples, giving an average of roughly 3.5 million total reads per sample. After sorted cells were lysed in RLT buffer, RNA was extracted with DNase-treated RNeasy Micro or Mini kits, with the choice depending on cell number. Each cell subset was processed separately to prevent cross-contamination, with patient and healthy donor samples processed together. TCRB sequences were amplified from cDNA with the immunoSEQ multiplex PCR, producing 87-bp fragments spanning the CDR3 region. Sequencing of the amplicons was performed on the Illumina HiSeq platform. On the study's bioinformatics: Synthetic template baselines were used to correct PCR bias computationally, reads within Hamming distance 2 were collapsed together, and singletons that could not be merged were discarded. Reads were aligned against IMGT to assign V, D and J genes, CDR3 length and insertions or deletions at six rearrangement sites. Within each subset, clonotype counts were normalized to the number of sorted cells before true diversity and Gini coefficients were calculated with the tcR R package. The overlap coefficient, calculated on TCRB nucleotide sequences, was used to quantify repertoire sharing. Out-of-frame TCRB sequences from naive cells were analyzed to stand in for the pre-selection repertoire. TCRdb took over this immuneACCESS table, retaining in-frame rearrangements with V and J assigned. Such tables are incomplete; in checked studies, under half of the missing clones stem from an unresolved V gene, and the remainder is unexplained. For V, J and clone size, that table is used; D and trimming come from the DNA. A total of approximately 400,000 clones appear in this sample, more than 13% of them only once. In total, the top ten clones hold 0.019% of the sample.

Reading from cysteine to phenylalanine, the CDR3 counts 15 amino acids. The sequence is cut down to CDR3 DNA, 45 bases in frame from base 1. The germline V gene gives CDR1 as SGHRS and CDR2 as YFSETQ. The V and J ends are trimmed by 5 bases and 0 bases, leaving 12 bases between them. Comments on this clone: Its antigen remains unidentified. Base-call qualities are not available, and no considerably larger clone is one nucleotide away.

Each donor gave one peripheral blood draw, about 100 mL on average, collected into heparinised tubes. Naive, central memory, regulatory and stem cell-like memory CD4+ T cells were sorted on a BD FACSAria II using a panel including CD45RO, CCR7, CD25, CD127, CD95 and CD27. Every sorted population had a purity above 95%. PBMCs were isolated immediately by Lymphoprep density gradient centrifugation and stained directly without culture. So that batch effects would be minimized, each experiment stained and sorted samples in pairs, pairing one healthy donor with one patient. The V and J genes are TRBV5-1 and TRBJ2-1; tentative D gene TRBD1, with 5 bases matching. The specimen sequenced was naive CD4+ T cells from blood. What this sample's cell subset or site label stands for: true naive CD4+ T cells. The origin of this receptor is a woman under 30 in good health. The CDR3 protein sequence reads: CASSFDRSSYNEQFF. The DNA is as follows: TGCGCCAGCAGTTTCGACAGAAGCTCCTACAATGAGCAGTTCTTC.